Presented here are 30 T cell receptor beta chains from one specimen sequenced in a study of CD8 T cells in ankylosing spondylitis. TCRdb reprocessed the 5' RACE reads via MiXCR and lists one record per CDR3 protein. Among 250,000 or so distinct CDR3 sequences listed, about 10% were seen once. The sample taken for sequencing was blood, either unsorted or a sorted T cell fraction (not recorded which). Receptors were obtained from a male donor with ankylosing spondylitis or in good health (not recorded which).

This clonotype was seen at least ten times. The genes are TRBV5-5 and TRBJ1-4; no clear D gene. V dropped 0 bases and J dropped 1 base, with 7 bases sitting between them. This CDR3 has 15 residues. The germline gives CDR1 SGHKS, CDR2 YYEKEE (reference sequence). CDR3 in DNA: TGTGCCAGCAGCTTGGAAGCAGGAACTAATGAAAAACTGTTTTTT. Translating gives CASSLEAGTNEKLFF.

This clonotype was recorded many times. This chain links TRBV6-2 or TRBV6-3 with TRBJ2-3; D remains ambiguous. Germline V gene sequence: CDR1 MNHEY, CDR2 SVGEGT. V was shortened by 10 bases and J by 3 bases, with 14 bases between the two germline ends. The CDR3 runs to 13 residues. In DNA, the CDR3 is TGTGCCACCGATAAGGGAACTACAGATACGCAGTATTTT. Protein: CATDKGTTDTQYF.

This clonotype occurred a few times. V gene TRBV7-2 combines with J gene TRBJ1-5; maybe TRBD1 (5 bases). V shed 1 base and J shed 7 bases, with 11 bases lying between them. CDR3 length: 14 residues. Germline V CDR1 and CDR2: SGHTA, FQGNSA. In DNA, the CDR3 is TGTGCCAGCAGCTTAGAGGGGCTCGGACAGCCCCAGCATTTT. Protein sequence: CASSLEGLGQPQHF.

This clonotype was counted ten times or more. This sequence joins TRBV5-1 and TRBJ1-1, with 8 bases matching TRBD1. This CDR3 spans 16 amino acids. Germline values: CDR1 SGHRS, CDR2 YFSETQ. Trimming cost V 0 bases and J 0 bases; bases outside gene matches: 4. The CDR3 loop reads CASSLGPGQVNTEAFF. The CDR3 DNA follows: TGCGCCAGCAGCTTGGGACCGGGACAGGTGAACACTGAAGCTTTCTTT.

This clonotype was seen repeatedly, ten times or more. The DNA for the CDR3 is TGTGCCAGCAGCCAAGATTGGGGGACAGGGGGTGAGCAGTTCTTC. Its protein is CASSQDWGTGGEQFF. The chain links TRBV4-2 to TRBJ2-1, with 11 positions matching TRBD1. V was clipped by 0 bases and J by 9 bases; unmatched bases: 4. Germline assignment: CDR1 LGHNA and CDR2 YNFKEQ. This CDR3 has 15 amino acids.

This clonotype was picked up a small number of times. DNA for the CDR3: TGTGCCAGCTCACCCGAACAAGAGACCCAGTACTTC. This codes for CASSPEQETQYF. The chain recombines TRBV18 with TRBJ2-5; no clear D gene. CDR1 and CDR2 from the germline V gene are KGHSH and LQKENI. This CDR3 is 12 amino acids long. V lost 3 bases and J 2 bases, leaving 4 bases between the germline ends. The whole variable domain, filled in from reference TRBV18 and TRBJ2-5, reads NAGVMQNPRHLVRRRGQEARLRCSPMKGHSHVYWYRQLPEEGLKFMVYLQKENIIDESGMPKERFSAEFPKEGPSILRIQQVVRGDSAAYFCASSPEQETQYFGPGTRLLVL.

Many counts were recorded for this clonotype. The chain employs TRBV20-1 and TRBJ1-2, with a tentative D call TRBD1 (5 bases). The CDR3 sequence is 12 residues long. The germline V gene has CDR1 DFQATT and CDR2 SNEGSKA (reference sequence). V was trimmed by 6 bases and J by 8 bases, leaving 16 bases between them. CDR3: CSASTGGSGYTF. The CDR3 DNA is TGCAGTGCATCCACCGGGGGAAGCGGCTACACCTTC.

This clonotype was detected many times. The V call is TRBV29-1, the J call TRBJ2-1; D not certain. Trimming shortened V by 0 bases and J by 6 bases, and 3 bases separated the two germline ends. Germline loops: CDR1 SQVTM, CDR2 ANQGSEA. This CDR3 is built from 11 residues. The CDR3 loop is CSVEEANEQFF. CDR3 nucleotides: TGCAGCGTTGAAGAAGCCAATGAGCAGTTCTTC.

This clonotype was seen ten or more times. The V gene is TRBV3-1, the J gene TRBJ2-4; a weak D match, TRBD2 (6 bases). The CDR3 loop spans 18 amino acids. Trimming stripped 0 bases from V and 2 bases from J, with 17 bases between. The germline V gene encodes CDR1 LGHDT and CDR2 YNNKEL (reference sequence). The CDR3 sequence is CASSQEGLRGLSKNIQYF. CDR3 sequence (DNA): TGTGCCAGCAGCCAAGAAGGACTGCGGGGACTTTCCAAAAACATTCAGTACTTC.

This clonotype was seen ten or more times. V and J are TRBV20-1 and TRBJ1-1; 8 nucleotides agree with TRBD1. Trimming at V came to 6 bases and at J to 6 bases, leaving 6 bases not matched to a gene. The CDR3 is 12 residues long. Germline CDR1 DFQATT, CDR2 SNEGSKA (reference sequence). The CDR3 DNA reads TGCAGTGCGGAGGGGACAGGACCTGAAGCTTTCTTT. Residues: CSAEGTGPEAFF.

This clonotype occurred many times. The chain recombines TRBV20-1 with TRBJ2-7; 10 bases line up with TRBD1. After removal of 7 bases from V and 4 bases from J, the junction contained 7 bases not matched to a gene. From germline, CDR1 is DFQATT and CDR2 SNEGSKA (reference sequence). This CDR3 contains 13 residues. The CDR3 DNA reads TGCAGTGGTAGGACAGGGGGAAGGTACGAGCAGTACTTC. Protein sequence: CSGRTGGRYEQYF.

This clonotype has at least ten counts. The chain has TRBV25-1 and TRBJ1-3; D ambiguous. The germline V and J ends were trimmed by 2 bases and 0 bases, with 8 bases remaining between them. Germline CDR1 MGHDK, CDR2 SYGVNS. The CDR3 is 15 residues long. The CDR3 region has the DNA TGTGCCAGCAGTGAAGGGCAACACTCTGGAAACACCATATATTTT. This translates into CASSEGQHSGNTIYF.

This clonotype was recorded many times. This chain connects TRBV20-1 to TRBJ2-7; D is undetermined. There are 11 residues in the CDR3. The germline gives CDR1 DFQATT, CDR2 SNEGSKA (reference sequence). The V end lost 5 bases, the J end lost 4 bases, and 9 bases lay between the germline ends. CDR3 DNA sequence: TGCAGTGCTCCGGACGGATACGAGCAGTACTTC. Amino acid sequence: CSAPDGYEQYF.

The rearrangement uses TRBV18 and TRBJ2-5, with TRBD1 identical over 9 bases. Germline V CDR1 and CDR2: KGHSH, LQKENI. Trimming cost V 2 bases and J 0 bases; bases outside gene matches: 13. The CDR3 is made up of 19 amino acids. The CDR3 DNA sequence: TGTGCCAGCTCACCATTTGAGAGTACAGGGGGCTACTACCAAGAGACCCAGTACTTC. Translated, it gives CASSPFESTGGYYQETQYF.

This clonotype was counted many times. The chain has TRBV30 and TRBJ2-1, with D perhaps matching TRBD2 (6 bases). From germline, CDR1 is GTSNPN and CDR2 SVGIG (reference sequence). V lost 2 bases and J lost 6, with 11 bases in between. The CDR3 totals 13 residues. This chain's CDR3 is CAWSRGLINEQFF. The CDR3 coding sequence is TGTGCCTGGAGTCGAGGACTAATCAATGAGCAGTTCTTC. The full variable domain, with the rest looked up from reference TRBV30 and TRBJ2-1, is SQTIHQWPATLVQPVGSPLSLECTVEGTSNPNLYWYRQAAGRGLQLLFYSVGIGQISSEVPQNLSASRPQDRQFILSSKKLLLSDSGFYLCAWSRGLINEQFFGPGTRLTVL.

This clonotype was seen ten or more times. CDR3 in amino acids: CASSAPPGTPSRDTQYF. In nucleotides, the CDR3 is TGTGCCAGCAGTGCCCCTCCCGGGACTCCGTCACGCGATACGCAGTATTTT. The chain recombines TRBV12-3 or TRBV12-4 with TRBJ2-3, with D perhaps matching TRBD2 (6 bases). This CDR3 spans 17 amino acids. The germline V and J ends were trimmed by 5 bases and 6 bases, with 24 bases remaining between them.

The sample holds many counts of this clonotype. J is TRBJ2-7 and V is TRBV3-1, with D perhaps matching TRBD1 or TRBD2 (5 bases each). V gave up 1 base and J gave up 3 bases, with 10 bases separating them. CDR3 size: 14 residues. The V gene's germline CDR1 is LGHDT and CDR2 YNNKEL (reference sequence). CDR3 nucleotide sequence: TGTGCCAGCAGCCAAGCAGAGGGGCACTACGAGCAGTACTTC. Translated, it gives CASSQAEGHYEQYF.

This clonotype was counted at least ten times. V and J are TRBV5-1 and TRBJ2-2; D gene ambiguous. Per the germline V gene, CDR1 is SGHRS and CDR2 is YFSETQ. Trimming pared 5 bases from V and 4 bases from J, leaving 12 bases between. This CDR3 spans 14 amino acids. The CDR3 loop reads CASSIFRSTGELFF. The DNA for the CDR3 is TGCGCCAGCAGTATCTTCCGATCCACCGGGGAGCTGTTTTTT.

This clonotype was counted only a few times. The chain carries TRBV6-2 or TRBV6-3 and TRBJ2-3, with D tentatively TRBD2 (6 bases). The CDR3 spans 17 residues. Trimming removed 0 bases at V and 0 bases at J, with 13 bases between. CDR1 is MNHEY and CDR2 is SVGEGT in the germline V gene. CDR3 DNA sequence: TGTGCCAGCAGTTACTCTCGCGGGGAACTGAGCACAGATACGCAGTATTTT. Its translation is CASSYSRGELSTDTQYF.

There are many counts of this clonotype. The genes are TRBV6-5 and TRBJ2-1; possible D gene TRBD2, 6 bases. Trimming shortened V by 2 bases and J by 6 bases, and 14 bases separated the two germline ends. In germline, CDR1 is MNHEY, CDR2 SVGAGI. The length of the CDR3 is 15 residues. The CDR3 region is CASSYEIRGGNEQFF. The CDR3 DNA is TGTGCCAGCAGTTACGAAATTCGGGGAGGCAATGAGCAGTTCTTC.

On this clonotype: A read error may account for a junction end that differs from germline. The chain combines TRBV7-2 with TRBJ1-1; D unclear. The CDR3 extends over 12 amino acids. Germline V gene sequence: CDR1 SGHTA, CDR2 FQGNSA. The CDR3 spells CANSYGVTEAFF. In DNA, the CDR3 is TGTGCCAACAGCTACGGTGTCACTGAAGCTTTCTTT.

Ten or more counts support this clonotype. The rearrangement uses TRBV2 and TRBJ2-7; the match to TRBD2 covers 8 bases. The length of the CDR3 is 19 residues. Germline lookup yields CDR1 SNHLY and CDR2 FYNNEI. The trim removed 8 bases at V and 0 bases at J, leaving 21 bases unmatched. CDR3 DNA sequence: TGTGCCAGCCTGACAATACAGGCGAACGGCGGGAGGTACTCCTACGAGCAGTACTTC. Protein sequence: CASLTIQANGGRYSYEQYF.

The rearrangement uses TRBV20-1 and TRBJ1-1; D uncertain. The germline V gene encodes CDR1 DFQATT and CDR2 SNEGSKA (reference sequence). The CDR3 spans 12 residues. The CDR3 nucleotides are TGCAGCGCCTCTTTGACGGGAGATGAAGCTTTCTTT. It specifies CSASLTGDEAFF.

This chain links TRBV7-2 with TRBJ2-1, with TRBD1 matching 10 bases. Trimming cost V 4 bases and J 2 bases; bases outside gene matches: 2. CDR1 and CDR2 from the germline V gene are SGHTA and FQGNSA. The CDR3 runs to 15 residues. The CDR3 nucleotides are TGTGCCAGCAGCTCAGACAGGGGGCCCTACAATGAGCAGTTCTTC. This sequence encodes CASSSDRGPYNEQFF.

This clonotype was seen ten or more times. The V gene is TRBV5-5, the J gene TRBJ1-1; 7 nucleotides line up with TRBD1. V lost 2 bases, J lost 1 base, and 5 bases stayed unmatched. The germline gives CDR1 SGHKS, CDR2 YYEKEE (reference sequence). The CDR3 spans 15 residues. CDR3 protein: CASSLRQGSNTEAFF. Here the CDR3 DNA reads TGTGCCAGCAGCTTAAGACAGGGCTCGAACACTGAAGCTTTCTTT.

This clonotype was detected many times. The chain joins TRBV2 to TRBJ2-3; D may be TRBD2 (6 bases). The V end lost 6 bases, the J end lost 1 base, and 8 bases lay between the germline ends. Germline loops: CDR1 SNHLY, CDR2 FYNNEI. This CDR3 is built from 13 residues. In DNA form, the CDR3 reads TGTGCCAGCAGGGGCGGGGGCACAGATACGCAGTATTTT. Protein product: CASRGGGTDTQYF.

The chain is built from TRBV5-1 and TRBJ2-5; 12 nucleotides agree with TRBD2. Trimming removed 0 bases from V and 0 bases from J; junction bases left unmatched: 3. Germline V gene lookup returns CDR1 SGHRS and CDR2 YFSETQ. CDR3 length: 17 amino acids. In DNA form, the CDR3 reads TGCGCCAGCAGCTTGGGGACTAGCGGGAAGTACCAAGAGACCCAGTACTTC. Translating gives CASSLGTSGKYQETQYF. The variable domain in full, completed from reference TRBV5-1 and TRBJ2-5, reads KAGVTQTPRYLIKTRGQQVTLSCSPISGHRSVSWYQQTPGQGLQFLFEYFSETQRNKGNFPGRFSGRQFSNSRSEMNVSTLELGDSALYLCASSLGTSGKYQETQYFGPGTRLLVL.

This sequence joins TRBV20-1 and TRBJ2-2; D is perhaps TRBD2 (6 bases). The V gene lost 5 bases and the J gene lost 7 bases, with 17 bases spanning the gap. The CDR3 covers 14 residues. CDR1 DFQATT and CDR2 SNEGSKA come from the germline V gene (reference sequence). CDR3 sequence: CSAPVGGVSGELFF. The CDR3 bases are TGCAGTGCTCCCGTCGGGGGTGTAAGCGGGGAGCTGTTTTTT.

The V gene is TRBV7-9, the J gene TRBJ1-4; D is uncertain. V was trimmed by 3 bases and J by 3 bases, leaving 8 bases between them. The CDR3 covers 14 residues. Germline V gene lookup returns CDR1 SEHNR and CDR2 FQNEAQ (reference sequence). CDR3 DNA: TGTGCCAGCAGCTTGGGTGGGGCTAATGAAAAACTGTTTTTT. Protein sequence: CASSLGGANEKLFF.

The sample holds many counts of this clonotype. The chain links TRBV20-1 to TRBJ2-5, with TRBD1 as a possible D gene (5 bases). With 6 bases removed from V and 0 bases from J, the gap between germline ends came to 8 bases. Per the germline V gene, CDR1 is DFQATT and CDR2 is SNEGSKA (reference sequence). The CDR3 runs 12 residues. Here the CDR3 reads CSAHRHQETQYF. Here the CDR3 DNA reads TGCAGTGCGCACAGGCACCAAGAGACCCAGTACTTC.